The rows below give T cell receptor beta chains drawn from one sample of a study of cytomegalovirus exposure and HLA in healthy donors. Here immunoSEQ multiplex PCR was the method, and the copy in TCRdb shows in-frame clones only, minus some. This sample has 100,000 to 150,000 clones, with 8% to 11% found just once. Material: PBMCs. The receptors were sampled from a woman aged 18 to 35 in good health and CMV-seropositive. Each CDR3 is given with its conserved first and last residue. Expanded clones get a size class; other rows say once, few or many, or leave the size out.

clone_size: few; v_call: TRBV6-6; cdr3_aa: CASSTWGAEAFF
clone_size: -; v_call: TRBV29-1; cdr3_aa: CSVASVDSYEQYF
clone_size: once; v_call: TRBV29-1; cdr3_aa: CSVEAPEQYF
clone_size: few; v_call: TRBV13; cdr3_aa: CASSLGRGPYEQYF
clone_size: -; v_call: TRBV29-1; cdr3_aa: CSVTGGAIPHGYTF
clone_size: -; v_call: TRBV7-9; cdr3_aa: CASSLLGVGGTEAFF
clone_size: -; v_call: TRBV28; cdr3_aa: CASRGDRVSTEAFF
clone_size: few; v_call: TRBV13; cdr3_aa: CASSLHTYSGANEKLFF
clone_size: few; v_call: TRBV4-1; cdr3_aa: CASSPGTSTGETQYF
clone_size: -; v_call: TRBV30; cdr3_aa: CAWRDPGQGPYNSPLHF
clone_size: -; v_call: TRBV5-1; cdr3_aa: CASSSSGGSYNEQFF
clone_size: few; v_call: TRBV30; cdr3_aa: CAWSIATSTVAGYTF
clone_size: -; v_call: TRBV2; cdr3_aa: CASSDHEQYF
clone_size: -; v_call: TRBV7-9; cdr3_aa: CASTLGQGETGELFF
clone_size: few; v_call: TRBV27; cdr3_aa: CASSERGTGELFF
clone_size: many; v_call: TRBV30; cdr3_aa: CAWEAGLQETQYF
clone_size: few; v_call: TRBV30; cdr3_aa: CAWSVGRIAGEPYEQYF
clone_size: few; v_call: TRBV5-1; cdr3_aa: CASSLNPGLNTEAFF
clone_size: -; v_call: TRBV5-5; cdr3_aa: CASSSGGTGVEKLFF
clone_size: few; v_call: TRBV10-3; cdr3_aa: CAISDGTPGSYGYTF
clone_size: -; v_call: TRBV4-2; cdr3_aa: CASSQDWTSGTDEQFF
clone_size: few; v_call: TRBV27; cdr3_aa: CASSLRYGGYNEQFF
clone_size: -; v_call: TRBV9; cdr3_aa: CASSVGGGADIQYF
clone_size: few; v_call: TRBV7-3; cdr3_aa: CASSSGALGEQYF
clone_size: few; v_call: TRBV6-1; cdr3_aa: CASGRGGANVLTF
clone_size: -; v_call: TRBV7-6; cdr3_aa: CASSLIAGGQETQYF
clone_size: few; v_call: TRBV27; cdr3_aa: CASRVGRYRVGDTEAFF
clone_size: -; v_call: TRBV11-3; cdr3_aa: CASSGWAEQYF
clone_size: -; v_call: TRBV4-1; cdr3_aa: CASSHLVGQTQYF
clone_size: few; v_call: TRBV2; cdr3_aa: CASHTDSGANVLTF
clone_size: -; v_call: TRBV5-4; cdr3_aa: CASSGGTALGGELFF
clone_size: -; v_call: TRBV6-1; cdr3_aa: CASSEIAGIAETQYF
clone_size: -; v_call: TRBV7-9; cdr3_aa: CASSAGLANTGELFF
clone_size: few; v_call: TRBV7-2; cdr3_aa: CASSLGTSGLIQPQHF
clone_size: few; v_call: TRBV4-2; cdr3_aa: CASSQDLEAGVTGELFF
clone_size: -; v_call: TRBV30; cdr3_aa: CAWSEGSDEQYF
clone_size: few; v_call: TRBV5-1; cdr3_aa: CASSSWTGGYSYEQYF
clone_size: -; v_call: TRBV7-2; cdr3_aa: CASSLASGSKYNEQFF
clone_size: few; v_call: TRBV9; cdr3_aa: CASSVGRPGQQAFF
clone_size: few; v_call: TRBV19; cdr3_aa: CASSGGGRAVEQYF
clone_size: -; v_call: TRBV6-1; cdr3_aa: CASGTDTGNTIYF
clone_size: few; v_call: TRBV7-2; cdr3_aa: CASSFNSGDQFF
clone_size: -; v_call: TRBV27; cdr3_aa: CASTSGGLETQYF
clone_size: -; v_call: TRBV6-6; cdr3_aa: CASSAGAPGNTIYF
clone_size: many; v_call: TRBV5-1; cdr3_aa: CASSLEGGYGYTF
clone_size: -; v_call: TRBV6-1; cdr3_aa: CASRGAAGNTIYF
clone_size: few; v_call: TRBV28; cdr3_aa: CASSSGLAGGPVAGELFF
clone_size: -; v_call: TRBV10-3; cdr3_aa: CAIKSASGFPGELFF
clone_size: few; v_call: TRBV6-1; cdr3_aa: CAIATGVGYGYTF
clone_size: few; v_call: TRBV6-1; cdr3_aa: CASSVLGQGVINGYTF
clone_size: -; v_call: TRBV7-6; cdr3_aa: CASSFLDNGREQYF
clone_size: -; v_call: TRBV6-5; cdr3_aa: CASSQTTGGGQPQHF
clone_size: -; v_call: TRBV20-1; cdr3_aa: CSAKSEAQHF
clone_size: -; v_call: TRBV5-4; cdr3_aa: CASSSSGSYEQYF